This TCR beta chain was identified in a study of T cell changes during pregnancy in multiple sclerosis. The CDR3 sequence is 17 residues long. V shed 0 bases and J shed 6 bases, with 18 bases lying between them. Germline CDR1 reads SGDLS; CDR2 reads YYNGEE. Sequencing was performed with immunoSEQ multiplex PCR; in TCRdb, only in-frame clones are kept and a portion is missing. The data contain under 70,000 clones, about 90% of them singletons. The sequence was obtained from a female donor with multiple sclerosis, enrolled in a pregnancy study. The specimen was CD4+ T cells from peripheral blood mononuclear cells, collected in the first trimester of pregnancy. The V and J genes are TRBV9 and TRBJ2-2; TRBD1 might be the D (6 bases). CDR3 bases: TGTGCCAGCAGCGTAGTGGATACAGGGCGAACACCCGGGGAGCTGTTTTTT. Translation gives CASSVVDTGRTPGELFF.